A selection of T cell receptor beta chains follows, all from one sample in a study of cytomegalovirus exposure and HLA in healthy donors. The protocol was immunoSEQ multiplex PCR, while the TCRdb copy is restricted to in-frame clones and leaves out a portion. The sample consists of 95,000 to 130,000 clones, 8.5% to 10% of them appearing once. Sequencing was carried out using PBMCs. These receptors originate from a man aged 25 to 40 in good health and CMV-seronegative. The conserved cysteine and the conserved F or W are not part of the CDR3 here. D genes are given only for firm matches. Clone size appears in some rows only: once, few, many, or a class for an expanded clone.

CDR3aa,v_gene,abundance,d_gene
ASSRSGGLNEQF,TRBV7-2,few,TRBD2
ASSPHPQGPSSYEQY,TRBV11-2,-,-
ATSRDSGGYNEQF,TRBV15,-,TRBD2
ASNNPGASSYNEQF,TRBV5-4,-,-
ASSPSSGYNEQF,TRBV7-3,few,TRBD2
ASRSQGGAGNTEAF,TRBV7-3,few,TRBD1
ATSRRTVDNYGYT,TRBV15,-,-
ASSLTYEQY,TRBV7-2,-,-
ASSSGTPNTGELF,TRBV6-5,-,-
ASSIQGSTGELF,TRBV5-1,-,-
ASSLSARPYEQY,TRBV27,-,-
AWSVETGKTYEQY,TRBV30,few,TRBD1
ATRGQMNTEAF,TRBV10-3,few,TRBD1
ASSQVSSAGGLQPQH,TRBV4-1,few,TRBD1
ASSRQGGTGELF,TRBV27,-,TRBD1
THRVGEQY,TRBV27,-,-
ASSAQGASTEAF,TRBV18,-,TRBD1
ASSLGGSGSPGNEQF,TRBV5-6,-,TRBD2